Shown below are 10 T cell receptor beta chains from a single sample sequenced in a study of cytomegalovirus exposure and HLA in healthy donors. 60 Vbeta and 13 Jbeta primers were used in PCR. Clones were read by immunoSEQ multiplex PCR, and TCRdb kept only the in-frame ones, dropping some. Of 160,000 or so clones listed, approximately 76% were seen once; the top ten hold 1.2% to 1.5%. Material for sequencing was PBMCs. Every receptor here comes from a man aged 60 to 75 in good health and CMV-seronegative.

This clone was recorded once. This chain connects TRBV7-8 to TRBJ2-5; 7 bases match TRBD2. Per germline, CDR1 SGHVS and CDR2 FQNEAQ. The CDR3 totals 16 residues. V shed 0 bases and J 2 bases; nucleotides not matched to a gene: 6. CDR3 DNA: TGTGCCAGCAGCTTAGCTGGCGGGAGTAGGCAAGAGACCCAGTACTTC. It yields the protein CASSLAGGSRQETQYF.

The genes are TRBV19 and TRBJ2-7; TRBD1 is a possible D gene (6 bases). The CDR3 consists of 18 residues. Trimming removed 1 base from V and 2 bases from J, with 21 bases in between. Germline values: CDR1 LNHDA, CDR2 SQIVND (reference sequence). The CDR3 DNA reads TGTGCCAGTAGTATAGCCCATCCGACAGGCCCATCTACCTACGAGCAGTACTTC. It yields the protein CASSIAHPTGPSTYEQYF.

This clone has a single count. The J gene is TRBJ2-3, the V gene TRBV14, with 9 bases matching TRBD1. This CDR3 is built from 15 residues. With V trimmed by 3 bases and J by 3 bases, 4 bases remained unmatched. Germline V CDR1 and CDR2: SGHDN, FVKESK. In DNA, the CDR3 is TGTGCCAGCAGCCAGCAGGGACAGGGAACAGATACGCAGTATTTT. Its protein product is CASSQQGQGTDTQYF.

The chain links TRBV15 to TRBJ1-2; TRBD1 matches 10 bases. V lost 2 bases and J lost 3; bases outside the gene matches: 3. The CDR3 length is 15 residues. From germline, CDR1 is LNHNV and CDR2 YYDKDF (reference sequence). The chain's CDR3 is CATSRTGTGDYGYTF. In DNA, the CDR3 is TGTGCCACCAGCAGAACCGGGACAGGGGACTATGGCTACACCTTC.

This clone was detected only a few times. The chain recombines TRBV5-1 with TRBJ2-2, with TRBD2 as a possible D gene (5 bases). The CDR3 is 13 amino acids. Germline V gives CDR1 SGHRS, CDR2 YFSETQ. Trimming left V 0 bases short and J 6 bases short, with 6 bases between. CDR3: CASSLDGAGELFF. The CDR3 DNA follows: TGCGCCAGCAGCTTGGACGGGGCCGGGGAGCTGTTTTTT.

The gene calls are TRBV29-1 and TRBJ2-7, with TRBD1 as a possible D gene (6 bases). The CDR3 length is 12 residues. V was shortened by 4 bases and J by 9 bases, with 16 bases between the two germline ends. Germline assignment: CDR1 SQVTM and CDR2 ANQGSEA. The chain's CDR3 is CSVGWQGFAQYF. The CDR3 DNA reads TGCAGCGTTGGGTGGCAGGGGTTTGCGCAGTACTTC.

The rearrangement links TRBV19 to TRBJ2-3, with TRBD2 matching 10 bases. V dropped 6 bases and J dropped 0; count of bases not matched to a gene: 12. Germline-derived CDR1 and CDR2 are LNHDA and SQIVND (reference sequence). This CDR3 has 18 residues. The CDR3 protein is CASSLQRTSGASTDTQYF. In DNA, the CDR3 is TGTGCCAGTAGCCTTCAACGGACTAGCGGTGCTAGCACAGATACGCAGTATTTT.

On this clone itself: One end of the junction fails to match germline, which may point to a read error. The chain employs TRBV14 and TRBJ2-5; possibly TRBD2 for D (5 bases). The length of the CDR3 is 15 residues. The germline V gene has CDR1 SGHDN and CDR2 FVKESK. CDR3 loop: CASSEDPTGFGAQYF. The CDR3 nucleotides are TGTGCCAGCAGCGAAGACCCGACCGGGTTCGGGGCCCAGTACTTC.

This clone was found a few times. The same CDR3 is also encoded by other DNA sequences in this sample. The gene calls are TRBV28 and TRBJ1-2; D is possibly TRBD1 (5 bases). Looked up from germline, CDR1 is MDHEN and CDR2 is SYDVKM. The CDR3 covers 14 residues. Trimming cost V 0 bases and J 5 bases, with 10 bases left between them. CDR3 sequence reads: CASSLWGRGYGYTF. The DNA for the CDR3 is TGTGCCAGCAGTTTATGGGGGCGCGGTTATGGCTACACCTTC.

The J gene is TRBJ2-5, the V gene TRBV10-3; 11 nucleotides line up with TRBD2. J gave up 4 bases and V 8 bases, and 9 bases lay outside the gene matches. This CDR3 region has 15 residues. The germline CDR1 and CDR2 sequences are ENHRY and SYGVKD. The CDR3, as DNA: TGTGCCATCGGGACTAGCGGCCAGGGAGGAGAGACCCAGTACTTC. Translated: CAIGTSGQGGETQYF.